Each of the 11 T cell receptor beta chains below was sequenced from the same sample in a study of shared clonotypes between healthy human individuals. Method: immunoSEQ multiplex PCR; TCRdb's copy keeps in-frame clones and lacks some. The sample holds some 2,500,000 clones, under 95% seen once. The specimen sequenced was naive CD4+ T cells from PBMCs. Subset here: CD45RA+ positively selected. Source of these receptors: a man younger than 30 in good health. Some clones in this sample may be carry-over from other donors' samples.

This sequence joins TRBV5-1 and TRBJ2-2, with D possibly matching TRBD1 (5 bases). The CDR3 totals 14 residues. The germline CDR1 and CDR2 sequences are SGHRS and YFSETQ. The germline V and J ends were trimmed by 4 bases and 3 bases, with 10 bases remaining between them. CDR3 DNA sequence: TGCGCCAGCAGCAAACAGGTGGACACCGGGGAGCTGTTTTTT. It specifies CASSKQVDTGELFF.

The chain carries TRBV18 and TRBJ2-2; D is tentatively TRBD1 or TRBD2 (5 bases each). Germline lookup yields CDR1 KGHSH and CDR2 LQKENI. The CDR3 is made up of 17 amino acids. Trimming stripped 3 bases from V and 0 bases from J, with 14 bases between. In DNA form, the CDR3 reads TGTGCCAGCTCACCCCCCGAGGGCAGGGCGAACACCGGGGAGCTGTTTTTT. This sequence encodes CASSPPEGRANTGELFF.

Turning to this clone: The sample holds other DNA sequences that translate to the same CDR3. The chain couples TRBV29-1 to TRBJ2-1, with 9 positions matching TRBD1. Trimming cost V 1 base and J 2 bases; bases outside gene matches: 0. CDR3 length: 14 amino acids. Germline lookup yields CDR1 SQVTM and CDR2 ANQGSEA. The CDR3: CSVEGQGAYNEQFF. The CDR3 nucleotides are TGCAGCGTTGAAGGACAGGGGGCCTACAATGAGCAGTTCTTC.

The chain is built from TRBV30 and TRBJ1-1; 11 bases are a match to TRBD1. This CDR3 is 13 amino acids long. Germline V gene data show CDR1 as GTSNPN and CDR2 as SVGIG (reference sequence). V was clipped by 3 bases and J by 11 bases; unmatched bases: 8. CDR3 sequence: CAWRIGQGARAFF. The CDR3 DNA sequence: TGTGCCTGGAGGATAGGACAGGGGGCGAGGGCTTTCTTT. The full variable domain, in which reference TRBV30 and TRBJ1-1 provide the parts outside the CDR3, is SQTIHQWPATLVQPVGSPLSLECTVEGTSNPNLYWYRQAAGRGLQLLFYSVGIGQISSEVPQNLSASRPQDRQFILSSKKLLLSDSGFYLCAWRIGQGARAFFGQGTRLTVV.

The J gene is TRBJ2-7, the V gene TRBV5-1, with 7 bases matching TRBD2. This CDR3 has 14 amino acids. Germline lookup yields CDR1 SGHRS and CDR2 YFSETQ. V dropped 0 bases and J dropped 9; count of bases not matched to a gene: 9. CDR3 region: CASSLEPTSARQYF. CDR3 nucleotide sequence: TGCGCCAGCAGCTTGGAACCAACTAGCGCCAGGCAGTACTTC.

This chain connects TRBV4-1 to TRBJ2-3; D may be TRBD2 (7 bases). The CDR3 totals 15 residues. Germline V gene sequence: CDR1 MGHRA, CDR2 YSYEKL. Trimming took 0 bases from V and 4 from J, leaving 11 bases between them. CDR3 bases: TGCGCCAGCAGCCAAGACGGCGGGGGCCCAGATACGCAGTATTTT. Translating it yields CASSQDGGGPDTQYF.

The chain links TRBV28 to TRBJ1-5; D is unclear. Per germline, CDR1 MDHEN and CDR2 SYDVKM. The V gene lost 3 bases and the J gene lost 4 bases, with 10 bases spanning the gap. This CDR3 has 14 residues. The CDR3 spells CASSFTTPNQPQHF. In DNA form, the CDR3 reads TGTGCCAGCAGTTTCACCACCCCAAATCAGCCCCAGCATTTT.

This chain connects TRBV27 to TRBJ2-3; the match to TRBD2 covers 9 bases. The CDR3 has 14 amino acids. The trim removed 6 bases at V and 3 bases at J, leaving 4 bases unmatched. CDR1 is MNHEY and CDR2 is SMNVEV in the germline V gene (reference sequence). DNA of the CDR3: TGTGCCAGCAGCAAAGCGGGAGGAACAGATACGCAGTATTTT. Translating gives CASSKAGGTDTQYF.

The V call is TRBV2, the J call TRBJ1-2, with D hard to call. In germline, CDR1 is SNHLY, CDR2 FYNNEI. The length of the CDR3 is 13 residues. V lost 3 bases and J lost 2, with 7 bases in between. The CDR3 sequence is CASSDLQNYGYTF. CDR3 DNA: TGTGCCAGCAGTGATTTACAGAACTATGGCTACACCTTC.

The chain carries TRBV28 and TRBJ1-1, with unresolved D. This CDR3 spans 16 amino acids. The germline V and J ends were trimmed by 8 bases and 1 base, with 20 bases remaining between them. Germline V CDR1 and CDR2: MDHEN, SYDVKM. The CDR3 region has the DNA TGTGCCAGCTCCCCTCCTAAACCTCACAGGAACACTGAAGCTTTCTTT. Translating it yields CASSPPKPHRNTEAFF.

In this sample, this clone turned up once. The V gene is TRBV13, the J gene TRBJ2-7, with 12 bases identical to TRBD2. The CDR3 runs 18 residues. Germline CDR1 is PRHDT and CDR2 is FYEKMQ (reference sequence). The trim removed 5 bases at V and 6 bases at J, leaving 17 bases unmatched. CDR3 in amino acids: CASSRKLTSGRGWGEQYF. CDR3 sequence (DNA): TGTGCCAGCAGCCGTAAACTGACTAGCGGGAGAGGTTGGGGCGAGCAGTACTTC.